This section outlines one TCR beta chain sequence together with its context. The data were taken from a study of T-cell reconstitution after alpha-beta-depleted transplantation in children. The TCRbeta library incorporated unique molecular identifiers. TCRdb recomputed calls from the PCR reads with MiXCR, one row per CDR3 protein. The sample lists 450,000 to 600,000 distinct CDR3 sequences; 10% were seen once. CDR1 SQVTM and CDR2 ANQGSEA come from the germline V gene. With V trimmed by 4 bases and J by 1 base, 12 bases remained unmatched. CDR3 length: 16 amino acids. The V call is TRBV29-1, the J call TRBJ2-5, with 7 nucleotides matching TRBD2. The sequencing here drew on PBMCs, taken before TCRalphabeta/CD19-depleted stem cell transplant. This TCR derives from a child younger than 10 with inherited bone marrow failure, due to receive a stem cell transplant. The CDR3 sequence: CSVAHWGGGPQETQYF. The CDR3 region has the DNA TGCAGCGTTGCCCACTGGGGGGGAGGGCCCCAAGAGACCCAGTACTTC.